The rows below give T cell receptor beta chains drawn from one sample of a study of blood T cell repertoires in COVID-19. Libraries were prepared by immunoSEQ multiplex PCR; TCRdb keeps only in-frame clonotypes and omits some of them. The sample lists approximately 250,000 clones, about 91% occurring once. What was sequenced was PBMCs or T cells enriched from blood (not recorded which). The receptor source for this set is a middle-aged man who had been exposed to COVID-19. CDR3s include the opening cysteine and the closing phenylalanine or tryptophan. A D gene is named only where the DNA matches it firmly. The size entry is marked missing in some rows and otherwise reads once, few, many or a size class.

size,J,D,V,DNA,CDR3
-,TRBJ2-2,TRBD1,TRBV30,TGTGCCTGCCGGGACAGGGCAAACACCGGGGAGCTGTTTTTT,CACRDRANTGELFF
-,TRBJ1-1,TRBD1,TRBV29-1,TGCAGCGGGAACAGGGGGCTGGGCACTGAAGCTTTCTTT,CSGNRGLGTEAFF
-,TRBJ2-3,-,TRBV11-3,TGTGCCAGCAGCTTAGCTAGCATTAGCACAGATACGCAGTATTTT,CASSLASISTDTQYF
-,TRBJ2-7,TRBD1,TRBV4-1,TGCGCCAGCAGCCTCTCTACAGGGGGGATCTCCTACGAGCAGTACTTC,CASSLSTGGISYEQYF
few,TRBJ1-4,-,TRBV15,TGTGCCACCAGCAGAGAAGGCAGGGCTAATGAAAAACTGTTTTTT,CATSREGRANEKLFF
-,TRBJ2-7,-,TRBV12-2,TGTGCAAGTGAAGCCACCACCTACGAGCAGTACTTC,CASEATTYEQYF
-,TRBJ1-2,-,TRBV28,TGTGCCAGCTCCATGGGAGGCGTGGGGATTAACTATGGCTACACCTTC,CASSMGGVGINYGYTF
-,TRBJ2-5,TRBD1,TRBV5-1,TGCGCCAGCAGCCCTGACAGGGCGGAGACCCAGTACTTC,CASSPDRAETQYF
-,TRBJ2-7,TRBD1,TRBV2,TGTGCCGGAGCCGGGACAGGGGACAACGAGCAGTACTTC,CAGAGTGDNEQYF
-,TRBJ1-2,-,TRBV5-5,TGTGCCAGCAGCTTTGGTACATATGGCTACACCTTC,CASSFGTYGYTF
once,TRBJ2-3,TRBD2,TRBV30,TGTGCCTGGAGTCCAGGGACTAGCGGGAGCTCGGATACGCAGTATTTT,CAWSPGTSGSSDTQYF
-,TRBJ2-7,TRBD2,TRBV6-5,TGTGCCAGCCGGACTAGCGGAGACTACGAGCAGTACTTC,CASRTSGDYEQYF
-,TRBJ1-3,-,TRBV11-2,TGTGCCAGCAGCTTAGTCCCGTCCCCCCTGAGCTCTGGAAACACCATATATTTT,CASSLVPSPLSSGNTIYF
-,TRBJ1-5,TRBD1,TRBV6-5,TGTGCCACTAATCCGGGACAGGGATCGCCCCAGCATTTT,CATNPGQGSPQHF
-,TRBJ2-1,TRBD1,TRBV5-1,TGCGCCAGCAGCGGCCTATCCGGGACAGGGACCGGGAATGAGCAGTTCTTC,CASSGLSGTGTGNEQFF
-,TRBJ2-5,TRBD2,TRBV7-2,TGTGCCAGCAGCTTAAAGACTAGCGGGAGTATGCAGACCCAGTACTTC,CASSLKTSGSMQTQYF
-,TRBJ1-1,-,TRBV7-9,TGTGCCAGCAGCCTGTTGTATCCCGGCACTGAAGCTTTCTTT,CASSLLYPGTEAFF
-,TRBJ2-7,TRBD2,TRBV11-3,TGTGCCAGCAGCTCACAAAGCGGGAGTACCTACGAGCAGTACTTC,CASSSQSGSTYEQYF
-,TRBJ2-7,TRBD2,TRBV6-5,TGTGCCAGCAGTCGACTAGCGGGAGCCTACGAGCAGTACTTC,CASSRLAGAYEQYF
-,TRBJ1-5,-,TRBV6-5,TGTGCCAGCAATTCAGGCAGGGGTAGCAATCAGCCCCAGCATTTT,CASNSGRGSNQPQHF
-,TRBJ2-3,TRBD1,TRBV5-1,TGCGCCAGCAGCAGCAGGGGGCTAGATACAGATACGCAGTATTTT,CASSSRGLDTDTQYF
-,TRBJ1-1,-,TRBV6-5,TGTGCCAGCAGTTACAGGAGGGGAACTGAAGCTTTCTTT,CASSYRRGTEAFF
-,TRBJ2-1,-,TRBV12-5,TGTGCTAGTGCCTGGGGGGACCTAAGGAATGAGCAGTTCTTC,CASAWGDLRNEQFF
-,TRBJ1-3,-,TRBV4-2,TGTGCCAGCAGCCAAGAATACCGACAGCTCTGGGGAAACACCATATATTTT,CASSQEYRQLWGNTIYF
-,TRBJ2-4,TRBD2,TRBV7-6,TGTGCCAGCAGCGCCCGACTAGCGGGGGTGAATAACCTAGCCAAAAACATTCAGTACTTC,CASSARLAGVNNLAKNIQYF
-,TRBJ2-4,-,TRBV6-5,TGTGCCAGCAGAGGCGGCAAAAACATTCAGTACTTC,CASRGGKNIQYF
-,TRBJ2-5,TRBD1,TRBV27,TGTGCCAGCAGCTTAATGCCGGGACAGGGGGAGACCCAGTACTTC,CASSLMPGQGETQYF
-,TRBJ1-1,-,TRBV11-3,TGTGCCAGCAGCCGGACACTTAACACTGAAGCTTTCTTT,CASSRTLNTEAFF
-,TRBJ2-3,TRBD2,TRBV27,TGTGCCAGCAGGGCCATGTGGGAGGGGAGCACATATACGCAGTATTTT,CASRAMWEGSTYTQYF
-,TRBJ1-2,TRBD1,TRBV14,TGTGCCAGCAGCCAGGACAGGGGTGGCTATGGCTACACCTTC,CASSQDRGGYGYTF
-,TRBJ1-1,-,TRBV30,TGTGCCTGGAGTGTAAGGAGGGATGGCACTGAAGCTTTCTTT,CAWSVRRDGTEAFF
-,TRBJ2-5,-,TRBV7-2,TGTGCCAGCAGCTTAGACTACCTAATAGAGACCCAGTACTTC,CASSLDYLIETQYF
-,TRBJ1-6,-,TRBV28,TGTGCCAGCGGGGGCCGGGATCTCTATAATTCACCCCTCCACTTT,CASGGRDLYNSPLHF
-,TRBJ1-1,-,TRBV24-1,TGTGCCACCAGTGATTCCGGACAGTCGAACACTGAAGCTTTCTTT,CATSDSGQSNTEAFF
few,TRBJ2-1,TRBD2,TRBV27,TGTGCCAGCAATCCTAGCGGGATCAATGAGCAGTTCTTC,CASNPSGINEQFF